This T cell receptor (beta chain) comes out of a study of blood T cell repertoires in COVID-19 (dated by TCRdb to about 2020). Notes on the research overall: The collaborator samples originated in the United States, Italy and Spain and spanned the acute and convalescent phases of COVID-19. The material from the prospective study consisted of cDNA or gDNA derived from T cells, B-cell-depleted T cells, or PBMCs. Deeply sampled blood TCRbeta repertoires from subjects exposed to, actively infected with, or recovered from COVID-19 were included in the dataset. The repertoires were released in a freely available public database meant as a resource for research on the immune response to SARS-CoV-2. The samples were drawn from two sources: the first 160 participants of the ongoing ImmuneRACE study, and fewer than 1,500 subjects contributed by 6 global collaborators. A de-identified subject ID, COVID-19 status, age in years and sex were almost always included in the sample metadata. HLA class I and class II types, where available, came from metadata supplied by the sample provider rather than from assay-based typing. Here is what the overall study found, with its caveats: The quantity of clinical and demographic metadata differed by source and by participant and was supplied without curation.

The immunoSEQ Assay, a bias-controlled multiplex PCR, was used to amplify TCRbeta CDR3 regions from genomic DNA. Per the authors' processing: Within the assay, amplification of reference gene primers was used to estimate how many nucleated cells each sample contained. To quantify the absolute abundance of each unique TCRbeta CDR3 rearrangement, sequence reads were collapsed and filtered. For each sample, productive Simpson clonality was calculated as the square root of Simpson's diversity index over productive rearrangements. Imported from immuneACCESS, the table was reduced by TCRdb to in-frame sequences with V and J called. These copies leave out some clones; in studies compared against another copy, an unresolved V gene accounts for under half, and the cause of the remainder is not known. The V and J calls and clone size are taken from that table; D and trimming were inferred from the DNA. The sample table lists approximately 110,000 clones, around 64% of them with a count of one. The ten largest clones take up 0.7% to 1% of the sample.

The collaborating institutions used their own protocols to collect whole blood in K2EDTA tubes. For TCRbeta analysis, collaborators shipped samples in one of three forms: frozen whole blood, isolated PBMCs, or DNA extracted from either of those sample types. A remark on this clone: The clone's antigen remains unknown. No qualities accompany the bases; no much larger clone lies one base away.

This TCR came from a human donor with acute or convalescent COVID-19. The donor label of this sample is uncertain. Sequenced sample: peripheral blood.

The nucleotide sequence is TGTGCTAGTGGTTTGAATCCCGAACCCCATTACAGCCGACAGGAACGGAACACTGAAGCTTTCTTT. It codes for CASGLNPEPHYSRQERNTEAFF. Recombination joined TRBV12-5 with TRBJ1-1, and possibly TRBD1, on 6 matching bases. For CDR1 and CDR2, the germline V gene lists LGHNT and FRNRAP. Trimming costs V 2 bases and J 1 base, and their ends lie 32 bases apart. Including the terminal cysteine and phenylalanine, the CDR3 comprises 22 residues. Of all the DNA, just the CDR3 is kept, 66 bases in frame from base 1.